This T cell receptor (beta chain) was sequenced during a study of chemoradiotherapy in HPV16-positive cancers. In the study overall: Functional T-cell assays on a couple of HPV16-positive patients' cells defined candidate HPV-specific clones and common TCR motifs. General study points: For HPV16-positive patients, expanding HPV-responsive T cells associated with longer recurrence-free survival. During treatment, candidate HPV-specific clones and E7-related motifs expanded in tumor.

CDR3 length: 14 residues. The germline V gene encodes CDR1 SGHRS and CDR2 YFSETQ. V was clipped by 4 bases and J by 3 bases, with 14 bases between them. Here immunoSEQ multiplex PCR was the method, and the copy in TCRdb shows in-frame clones only, minus some. The profile shows fewer than 40,000 clones, around three quarters of them singletons. As for this clone: Its antigen is undetermined.

Over chemoradiotherapy, repertoires were sampled more than once. The genes are TRBV5-1 and TRBJ2-7; the D is unclear. The sequence was collected from a human donor with HPV-associated anogenital cancer. The starting material was blood, obtained from a patient who underwent chemoradiotherapy. This CDR3 is CASSLQHPNYEQYF. CDR3 nucleotides: TGCGCCAGCAGCCTGCAGCACCCAAACTACGAGCAGTACTTC. Drawing the rest from reference TRBV5-1 and TRBJ2-7, the complete variable domain is KAGVTQTPRYLIKTRGQQVTLSCSPISGHRSVSWYQQTPGQGLQFLFEYFSETQRNKGNFPGRFSGRQFSNSRSEMNVSTLELGDSALYLCASSLQHPNYEQYFGPGTRLTVT.